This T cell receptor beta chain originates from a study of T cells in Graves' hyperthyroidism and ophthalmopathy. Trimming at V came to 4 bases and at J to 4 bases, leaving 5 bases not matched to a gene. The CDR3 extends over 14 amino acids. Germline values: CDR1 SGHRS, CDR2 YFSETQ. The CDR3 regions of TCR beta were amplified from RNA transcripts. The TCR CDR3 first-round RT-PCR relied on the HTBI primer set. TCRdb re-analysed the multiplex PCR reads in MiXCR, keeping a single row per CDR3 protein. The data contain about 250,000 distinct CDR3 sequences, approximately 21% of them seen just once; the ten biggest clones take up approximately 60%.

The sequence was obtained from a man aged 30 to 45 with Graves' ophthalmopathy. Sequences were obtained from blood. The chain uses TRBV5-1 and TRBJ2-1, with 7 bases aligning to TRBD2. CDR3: CASSPGGLYNEQFF. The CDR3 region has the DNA TGCGCCAGCAGCCCCGGGGGACTATACAATGAGCAGTTCTTC.